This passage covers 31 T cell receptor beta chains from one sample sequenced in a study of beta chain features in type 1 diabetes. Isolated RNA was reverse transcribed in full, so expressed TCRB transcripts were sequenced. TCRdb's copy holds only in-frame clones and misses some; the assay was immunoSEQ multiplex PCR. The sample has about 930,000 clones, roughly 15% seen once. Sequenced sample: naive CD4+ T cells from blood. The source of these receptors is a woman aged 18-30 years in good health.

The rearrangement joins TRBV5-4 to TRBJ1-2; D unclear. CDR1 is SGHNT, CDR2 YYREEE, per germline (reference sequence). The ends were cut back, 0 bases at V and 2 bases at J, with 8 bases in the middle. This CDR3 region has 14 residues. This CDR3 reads CASSLGQPNYGYTF. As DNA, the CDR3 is TGTGCCAGCAGCTTGGGGCAACCGAACTATGGCTACACCTTC.

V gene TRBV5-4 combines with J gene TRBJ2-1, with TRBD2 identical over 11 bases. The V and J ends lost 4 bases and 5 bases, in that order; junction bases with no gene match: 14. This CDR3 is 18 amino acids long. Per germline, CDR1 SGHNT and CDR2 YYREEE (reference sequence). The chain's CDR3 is CASSHIVLAGGHHNEQFF. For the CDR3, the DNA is TGTGCCAGCAGCCACATCGTCCTAGCGGGAGGCCACCACAATGAGCAGTTCTTC.

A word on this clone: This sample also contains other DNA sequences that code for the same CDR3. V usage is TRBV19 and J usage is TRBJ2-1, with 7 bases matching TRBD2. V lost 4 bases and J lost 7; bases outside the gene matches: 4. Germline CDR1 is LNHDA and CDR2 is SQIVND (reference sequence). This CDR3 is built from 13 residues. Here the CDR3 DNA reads TGTGCCAGTAGTAGTAGCGGGTATAATGAGCAGTTCTTC. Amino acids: CASSSSGYNEQFF.

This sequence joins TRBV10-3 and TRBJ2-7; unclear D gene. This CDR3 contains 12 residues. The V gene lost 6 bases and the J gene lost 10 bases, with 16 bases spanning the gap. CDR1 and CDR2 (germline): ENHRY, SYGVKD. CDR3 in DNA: TGTGCCATCAGCACTCGAATGGTCGATCAGTACTTC. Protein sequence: CAISTRMVDQYF.

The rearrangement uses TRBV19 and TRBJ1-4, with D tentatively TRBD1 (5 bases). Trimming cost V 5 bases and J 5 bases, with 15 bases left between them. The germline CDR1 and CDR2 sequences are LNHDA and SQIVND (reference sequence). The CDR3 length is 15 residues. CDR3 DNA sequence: TGTGCCAGTAGTGAGGGACGGCCCTTAAATGAAAAACTGTTTTTT. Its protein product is CASSEGRPLNEKLFF.

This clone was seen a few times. CDR3 coding DNA: TGTGCCAGCAGTTACTCTGTCCCTCAGCGGGAGTTATACGAGCAGTACTTC. This gives the protein CASSYSVPQRELYEQYF. V gene TRBV6-8 combines with J gene TRBJ2-7, with 8 bases fitting TRBD2. Losses at the gene ends were 0 bases for V and 4 bases for J; bases not matched to a gene: 11. CDR1 MNHGY and CDR2 SAAAGT come from the germline V gene. The CDR3 runs 17 residues.

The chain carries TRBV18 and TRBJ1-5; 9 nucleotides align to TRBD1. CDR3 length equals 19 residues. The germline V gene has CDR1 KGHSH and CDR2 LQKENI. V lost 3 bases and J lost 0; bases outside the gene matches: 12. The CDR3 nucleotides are TGTGCCAGCTCACCTGTAGCTGGGACAGGGCTATATAGCAATCAGCCCCAGCATTTT. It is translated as CASSPVAGTGLYSNQPQHF. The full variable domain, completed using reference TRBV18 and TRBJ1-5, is NAGVMQNPRHLVRRRGQEARLRCSPMKGHSHVYWYRQLPEEGLKFMVYLQKENIIDESGMPKERFSAEFPKEGPSILRIQQVVRGDSAAYFCASSPVAGTGLYSNQPQHFGDGTRLSIL.

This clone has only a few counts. CDR3: CASKGTQGRRETQYF. CDR3 sequence (DNA): TGTGCCAGCAAGGGTACCCAGGGGCGCAGGGAGACCCAGTACTTC. The chain is built from TRBV27 and TRBJ2-5, with D perhaps TRBD1 (6 bases). Germline V gives CDR1 MNHEY, CDR2 SMNVEV (reference sequence). This CDR3 spans 15 amino acids. The V end was cut by 7 bases, the J end by 5 bases, with 20 bases between.

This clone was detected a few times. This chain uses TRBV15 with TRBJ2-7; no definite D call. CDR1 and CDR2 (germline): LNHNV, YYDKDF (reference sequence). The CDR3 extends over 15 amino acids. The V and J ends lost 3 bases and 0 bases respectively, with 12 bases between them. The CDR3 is CATSSLSLGSYEQYF. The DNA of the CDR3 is TGTGCCACCAGCAGTTTGTCGTTGGGCTCCTACGAGCAGTACTTC.

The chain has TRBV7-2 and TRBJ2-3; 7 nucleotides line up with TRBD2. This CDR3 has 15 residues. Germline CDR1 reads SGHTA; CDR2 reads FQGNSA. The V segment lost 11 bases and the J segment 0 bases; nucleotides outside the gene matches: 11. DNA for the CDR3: TGTGCCTCCCGTTCCCCTAGCGGAAGCACAGATACGCAGTATTTT. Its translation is CASRSPSGSTDTQYF.

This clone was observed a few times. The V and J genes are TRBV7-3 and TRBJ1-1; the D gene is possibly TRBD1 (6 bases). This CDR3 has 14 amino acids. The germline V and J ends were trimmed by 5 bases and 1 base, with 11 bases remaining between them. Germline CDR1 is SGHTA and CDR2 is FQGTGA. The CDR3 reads CASSQQGGNTEAFF. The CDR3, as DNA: TGTGCCAGCAGCCAACAGGGCGGGAACACTGAAGCTTTCTTT.

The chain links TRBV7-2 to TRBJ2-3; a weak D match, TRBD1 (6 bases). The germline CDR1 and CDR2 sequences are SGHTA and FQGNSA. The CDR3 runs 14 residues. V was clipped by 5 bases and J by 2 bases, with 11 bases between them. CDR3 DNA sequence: TGTGCCAGCAGCCCAGGGGTGAACACAGATACGCAGTATTTT. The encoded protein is CASSPGVNTDTQYF.

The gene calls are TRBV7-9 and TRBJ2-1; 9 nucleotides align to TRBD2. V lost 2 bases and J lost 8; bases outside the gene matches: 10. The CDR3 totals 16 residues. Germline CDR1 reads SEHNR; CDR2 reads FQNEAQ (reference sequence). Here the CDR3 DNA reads TGTGCCAGCAGCTTACCGACTAGCGGTCGAGGGGATGAGCAGTTCTTC. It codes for CASSLPTSGRGDEQFF.

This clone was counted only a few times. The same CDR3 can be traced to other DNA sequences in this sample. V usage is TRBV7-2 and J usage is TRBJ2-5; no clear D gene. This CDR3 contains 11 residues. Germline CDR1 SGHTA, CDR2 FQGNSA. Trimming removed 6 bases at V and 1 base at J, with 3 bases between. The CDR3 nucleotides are TGTGCCAGCAGGACCCAAGAGACCCAGTACTTC. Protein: CASRTQETQYF.

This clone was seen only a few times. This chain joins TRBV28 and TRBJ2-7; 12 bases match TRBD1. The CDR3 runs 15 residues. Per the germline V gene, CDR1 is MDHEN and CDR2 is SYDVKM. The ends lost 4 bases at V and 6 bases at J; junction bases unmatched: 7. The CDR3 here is CASSSPGQGASEQYF. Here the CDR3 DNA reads TGTGCCAGCAGTTCTCCGGGACAGGGGGCTTCCGAGCAGTACTTC.

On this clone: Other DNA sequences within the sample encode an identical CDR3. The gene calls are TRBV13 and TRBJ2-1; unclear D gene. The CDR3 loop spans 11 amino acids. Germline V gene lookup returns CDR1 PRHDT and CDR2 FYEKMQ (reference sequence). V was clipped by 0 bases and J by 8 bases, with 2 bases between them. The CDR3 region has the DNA TGTGCCAGCAGCTTAGGAGATGAGCAGTTCTTC. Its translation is CASSLGDEQFF.

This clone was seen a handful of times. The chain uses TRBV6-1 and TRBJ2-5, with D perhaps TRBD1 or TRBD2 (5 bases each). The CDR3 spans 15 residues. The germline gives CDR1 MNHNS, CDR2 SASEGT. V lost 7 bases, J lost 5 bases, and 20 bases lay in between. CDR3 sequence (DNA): TGTGCCAGCAAACCGGGACGCACCGCCGGGGAGACCCAGTACTTC. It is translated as CASKPGRTAGETQYF.

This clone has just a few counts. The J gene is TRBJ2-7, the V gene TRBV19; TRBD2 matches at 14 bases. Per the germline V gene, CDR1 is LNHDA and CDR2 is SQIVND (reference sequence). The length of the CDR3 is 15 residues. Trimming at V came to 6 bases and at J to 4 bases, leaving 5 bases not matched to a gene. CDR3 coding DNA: TGTGCCAGTAGGAGACTAGCGGGAGGGTCGTACGAGCAGTACTTC. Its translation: CASRRLAGGSYEQYF. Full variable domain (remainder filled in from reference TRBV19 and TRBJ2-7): DGGITQSPKYLFRKEGQNVTLSCEQNLNHDAMYWYRQDPGQGLRLIYYSQIVNDFQKGDIAEGYSVSREKKESFPLTVTSAQKNPTAFYLCASRRLAGGSYEQYFGPGTRLTVT.

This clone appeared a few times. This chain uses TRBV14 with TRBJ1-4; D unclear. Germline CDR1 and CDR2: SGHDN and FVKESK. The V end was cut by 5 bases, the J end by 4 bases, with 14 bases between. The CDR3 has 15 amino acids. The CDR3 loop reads CASSSLPGGNEKLFF. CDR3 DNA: TGTGCCAGCAGCTCCCTCCCGGGAGGTAATGAAAAACTGTTTTTT. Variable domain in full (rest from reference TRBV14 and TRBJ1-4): EAGVTQFPSHSVIEKGQTVTLRCDPISGHDNLYWYRRVMGKEIKFLLHFVKESKQDESGMPNNRFLAERTGGTYSTLKVQPAELEDSGVYFCASSSLPGGNEKLFFGSGTQLSVL.

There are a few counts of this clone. CDR3 sequence (DNA): TGTGCCAGCTCATCGGGACTAGCGGGAGCGGAGGGTACGCAGTATTTT. This encodes CASSSGLAGAEGTQYF. The J gene is TRBJ2-3, the V gene TRBV18, with 14 bases that match TRBD2. The germline V gene encodes CDR1 KGHSH and CDR2 LQKENI. J gave up 8 bases and V 5 bases, and 9 bases lay outside the gene matches. The CDR3 consists of 16 residues.

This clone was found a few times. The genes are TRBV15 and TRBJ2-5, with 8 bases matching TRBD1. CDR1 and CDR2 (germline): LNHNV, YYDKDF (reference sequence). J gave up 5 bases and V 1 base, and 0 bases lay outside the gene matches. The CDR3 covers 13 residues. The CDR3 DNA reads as TGTGCCACCAGCAGAGGACAGGGGGAGACCCAGTACTTC. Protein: CATSRGQGETQYF.

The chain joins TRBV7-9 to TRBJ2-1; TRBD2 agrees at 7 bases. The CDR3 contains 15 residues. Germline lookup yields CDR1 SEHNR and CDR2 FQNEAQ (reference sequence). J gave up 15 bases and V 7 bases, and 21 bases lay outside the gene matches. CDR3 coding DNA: TGTGCCAGCACCCTAGGGGTAGCGGGCCCCTCCTCCGTGTTCTTC. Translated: CASTLGVAGPSSVFF.

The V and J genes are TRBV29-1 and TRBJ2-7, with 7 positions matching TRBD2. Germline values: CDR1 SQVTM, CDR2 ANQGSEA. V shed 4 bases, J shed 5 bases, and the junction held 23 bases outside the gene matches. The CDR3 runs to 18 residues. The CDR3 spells CSVVDPGGPRTSANEQYF. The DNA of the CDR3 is TGCAGCGTTGTAGATCCGGGGGGACCCCGGACCTCAGCCAACGAGCAGTACTTC.

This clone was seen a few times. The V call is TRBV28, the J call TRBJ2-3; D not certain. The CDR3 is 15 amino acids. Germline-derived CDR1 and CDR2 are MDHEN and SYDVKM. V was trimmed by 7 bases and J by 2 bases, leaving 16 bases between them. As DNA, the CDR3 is TGTGCCAGCATGACCGGAAAGGCGATCACAGATACGCAGTATTTT. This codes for CASMTGKAITDTQYF.

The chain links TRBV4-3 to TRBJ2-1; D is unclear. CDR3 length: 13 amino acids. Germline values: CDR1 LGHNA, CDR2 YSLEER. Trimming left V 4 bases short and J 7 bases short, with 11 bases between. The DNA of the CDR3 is TGCGCCAGCAGCCGGGATTTTTGGAATGAGCAGTTCTTC. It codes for CASSRDFWNEQFF.

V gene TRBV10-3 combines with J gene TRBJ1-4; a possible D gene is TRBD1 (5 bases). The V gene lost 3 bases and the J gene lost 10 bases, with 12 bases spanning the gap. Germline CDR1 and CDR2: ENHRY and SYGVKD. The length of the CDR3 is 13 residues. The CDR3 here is CAISDLGGRKLFF. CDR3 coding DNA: TGTGCCATCAGTGATCTTGGGGGGAGAAAACTGTTTTTT.

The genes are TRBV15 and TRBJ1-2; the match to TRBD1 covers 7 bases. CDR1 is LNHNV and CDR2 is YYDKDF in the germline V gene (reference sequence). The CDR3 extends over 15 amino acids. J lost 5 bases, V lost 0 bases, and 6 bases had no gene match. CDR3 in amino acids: CATSRETGPSYGYTF. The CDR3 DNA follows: TGTGCCACCAGCAGAGAGACAGGGCCGTCTTATGGCTACACCTTC.

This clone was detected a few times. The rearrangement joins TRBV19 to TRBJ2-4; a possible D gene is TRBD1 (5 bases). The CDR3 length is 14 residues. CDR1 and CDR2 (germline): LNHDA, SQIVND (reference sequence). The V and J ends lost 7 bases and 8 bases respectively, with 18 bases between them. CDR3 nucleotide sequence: TGTGCCAGTACCCCAGACAGCCCCCCGGACATTCAGTACTTC. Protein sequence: CASTPDSPPDIQYF.

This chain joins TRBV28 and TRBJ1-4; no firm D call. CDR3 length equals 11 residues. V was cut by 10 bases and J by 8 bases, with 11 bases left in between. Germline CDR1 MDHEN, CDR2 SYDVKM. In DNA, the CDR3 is TGTGCCATCAGCCTCGAAGAAAAACTGTTTTTT. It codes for CAISLEEKLFF.

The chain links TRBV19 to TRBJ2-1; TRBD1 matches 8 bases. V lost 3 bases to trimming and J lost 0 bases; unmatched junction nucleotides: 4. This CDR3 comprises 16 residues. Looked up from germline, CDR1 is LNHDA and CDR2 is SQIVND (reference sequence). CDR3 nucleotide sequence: TGTGCCAGTAGTATCGAGGGACAGGCCTCCTACAATGAGCAGTTCTTC. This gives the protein CASSIEGQASYNEQFF.

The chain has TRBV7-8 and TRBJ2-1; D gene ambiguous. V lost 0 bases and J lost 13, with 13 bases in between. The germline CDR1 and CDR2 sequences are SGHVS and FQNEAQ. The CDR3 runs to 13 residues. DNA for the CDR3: TGTGCCAGCAGCTTAGCTGCTCTCACCCTCCAGTTCTTC. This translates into CASSLAALTLQFF. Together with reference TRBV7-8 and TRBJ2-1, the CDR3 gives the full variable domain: GAGVSQSPRYKVAKRGQDVALRCDPISGHVSLFWYQQALGQGPEFLTYFQNEAQLDKSGLPSDRFFAERPEGSVSTLKIQRTQQEDSAVYLCASSLAALTLQFFGPGTRLTVL.